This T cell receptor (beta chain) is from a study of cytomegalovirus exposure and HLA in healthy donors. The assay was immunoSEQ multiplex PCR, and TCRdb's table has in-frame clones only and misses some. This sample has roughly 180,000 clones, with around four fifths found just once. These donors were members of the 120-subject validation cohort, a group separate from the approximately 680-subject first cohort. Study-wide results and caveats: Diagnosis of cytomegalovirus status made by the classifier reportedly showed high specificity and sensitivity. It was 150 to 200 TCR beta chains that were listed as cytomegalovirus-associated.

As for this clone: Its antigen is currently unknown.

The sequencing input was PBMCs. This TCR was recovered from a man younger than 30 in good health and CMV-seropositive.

CDR3 coding DNA: TGTGCCAGCAGCCCCACTCAGGGGGCCAGGGAGCAGTACTTC. Translation: CASSPTQGAREQYF. The chain links TRBV7-2 to TRBJ2-7; 8 bases are shared with TRBD1. CDR1 SGHTA and CDR2 FQGNSA come from the germline V gene. Trimming at V came to 5 bases and at J to 7 bases, leaving 10 bases not matched to a gene. CDR3 length equals 14 residues.